This T cell receptor (beta chain) is drawn from a study of T cell changes during pregnancy in multiple sclerosis. Per the germline V gene, CDR1 is SGHKS and CDR2 is YYEKEE (reference sequence). V shed 1 base and J shed 0 bases, with 14 bases lying between them. The CDR3 is made up of 16 amino acids. Generated by immunoSEQ multiplex PCR, the TCRdb table keeps only in-frame clones and is missing some. The table records 98,000 or so clones, approximately 95% of them present only once. The TCR comes from a female donor with multiple sclerosis, enrolled in a pregnancy study. J is TRBJ2-7 and V is TRBV5-5; a weak D match, TRBD1 (5 bases). Material: peripheral blood, obtained after pregnancy. The CDR3 nucleotides read TGTGCCAGCAGCTTGCAGGGCGGAGATAGCTCCTACGAGCAGTACTTC. It is translated as CASSLQGGDSSYEQYF.